One and the same sample provided the 24 T cell receptor beta chains below, sequenced in a study of T-cell reconstitution after alpha-beta-depleted transplantation in children. A TCRbeta library incorporating unique molecular identifiers was prepared. MiXCR, run by TCRdb on the PCR reads, gives a single entry per CDR3 protein. The sample contains about a million distinct CDR3 sequences, roughly 29% of which appear only once. Source: PBMCs, mostly from graft donor cells, taken 360 days after TCRalphabeta/CD19-depleted stem cell transplant. The receptors originated from a boy under two years old who had a stem cell transplant for SCID, so the T cells may come from the graft donor.

This clonotype was seen ten or more times. The rearrangement links TRBV6-1 to TRBJ2-7, with 7 bases identical to TRBD1. The CDR3 extends over 15 amino acids. With 6 bases clipped from V and 3 bases from J, the junction kept 11 bases outside the gene matches. Germline loops: CDR1 MNHNS, CDR2 SASEGT. The CDR3 DNA reads as TGTGCCAGCAGCCCCCCTGGGACAGTAAGCTACGAGCAGTACTTC. Translation gives CASSPPGTVSYEQYF.

The chain combines TRBV12-3 or TRBV12-4 with TRBJ2-1, with 9 positions matching TRBD1. The V and J ends lost 3 bases and 7 bases, in that order; junction bases with no gene match: 7. The CDR3 length is 15 residues. Here the CDR3 DNA reads TGTGCCAGCAGTTTCAAGGGACAGGGAACGAATGAGCAGTTCTTC. Protein: CASSFKGQGTNEQFF.

The chain is built from TRBV27 and TRBJ2-7; perhaps TRBD1 as D (5 bases). CDR1 and CDR2 from the germline V gene are MNHEY and SMNVEV (reference sequence). V was clipped by 2 bases and J by 4 bases, with 9 bases between them. The CDR3 loop spans 13 amino acids. CDR3 bases: TGTGCCAGCAGTTTACAGGACACTTACGAGCAGTACTTC. Its protein product is CASSLQDTYEQYF.

The gene calls are TRBV7-9 and TRBJ2-5; D uncertain. This CDR3 is built from 15 residues. Germline V gives CDR1 SEHNR, CDR2 FQNEAQ (reference sequence). V was shortened by 5 bases and J by 3 bases, with 16 bases between the two germline ends. The CDR3 coding sequence is TGTGCCAGCAGCCCAATCACGGGTCAGAAAGAGACCCAGTACTTC. Translation: CASSPITGQKETQYF. The full variable domain, completed using reference TRBV7-9 and TRBJ2-5, is DTGVSQNPRHKITKRGQNVTFRCDPISEHNRLYWYRQTLGQGPEFLTYFQNEAQLEKSRLLSDRFSAERPKGSFSTLEIQRTEQGDSAMYLCASSPITGQKETQYFGPGTRLLVL.

The chain recombines TRBV6-5 with TRBJ1-1, with D possibly TRBD1 on 6 matching bases. CDR1 and CDR2 from the germline V gene are MNHEY and SVGAGI. Between the trimmed V and J ends, which lost 1 base and 1 base, there was a span of 22 bases. The CDR3 sequence is 19 residues long. CDR3 sequence: CASSYLPLSSQGKNTEAFF. The CDR3 nucleotides read TGTGCCAGCAGTTACTTGCCCCTAAGTTCACAGGGAAAGAACACTGAAGCTTTCTTT.

The V and J genes are TRBV20-1 and TRBJ1-1, with a possible D match to TRBD1 (6 bases). The germline V gene encodes CDR1 DFQATT and CDR2 SNEGSKA (reference sequence). V was clipped by 6 bases and J by 0 bases, with 20 bases between them. This CDR3 is built from 16 residues. This chain's CDR3 is CSAPDPFYRVNTEAFF. For the CDR3, the DNA is TGCAGTGCCCCAGACCCCTTCTACAGGGTGAACACTGAAGCTTTCTTT.

The chain joins TRBV5-6 to TRBJ2-7; D is ambiguous. V lost 0 bases and J 0 bases, leaving 16 bases between the germline ends. The germline gives CDR1 SGHDT, CDR2 YYEEEE. This CDR3 spans 17 amino acids. The CDR3 bases are TGTGCCAGCAGCTTGGCCTGGGGATCGACTGGCTCCTACGAGCAGTACTTC. This gives the protein CASSLAWGSTGSYEQYF.

The rearrangement links TRBV5-1 to TRBJ1-1; D is undetermined. V gave up 4 bases and J gave up 10 bases, with 14 bases separating them. This CDR3 has 12 residues. Germline assignment: CDR1 SGHRS and CDR2 YFSETQ. This chain's CDR3 is CASSPPGRAAFF. The DNA of the CDR3 is TGCGCCAGCAGCCCACCAGGTAGAGCAGCTTTCTTT.

At least ten counts were recorded for this clonotype. This chain uses TRBV20-1 with TRBJ2-3; tentative D call: TRBD2 (6 bases). Germline values: CDR1 DFQATT, CDR2 SNEGSKA (reference sequence). Deletions cut 5 bases from V and 7 bases from J, with 13 bases between. The CDR3 is 12 amino acids. CDR3 DNA: TGCAGTGCTCAGACCGGGACTTATACGCAGTATTTT. It specifies CSAQTGTYTQYF.

This clonotype was detected a few times. The V and J genes are TRBV11-2 and TRBJ2-1; TRBD2 is a possible D gene (5 bases). This CDR3 contains 15 residues. V was cut by 6 bases and J by 4 bases, with 16 bases left in between. In germline, CDR1 is SGHAT, CDR2 FQNNGV. The CDR3 here is CASSYDGKNYNEQFF. CDR3 nucleotide sequence: TGTGCCAGCAGTTATGACGGGAAAAATTACAATGAGCAGTTCTTC. Based on the CDR3 plus reference TRBV11-2 and TRBJ2-1, the full variable domain is EAGVAQSPRYKIIEKRQSVAFWCNPISGHATLYWYQQILGQGPKLLIQFQNNGVVDDSQLPKDRFSAERLKGVDSTLKIQPAKLEDSAVYLCASSYDGKNYNEQFFGPGTRLTVL.

The rearrangement links TRBV6-5 to TRBJ2-2, with TRBD1 as a possible D gene (5 bases). Germline CDR1 and CDR2: MNHEY and SVGAGI. V gave up 0 bases and J gave up 5 bases, with 13 bases separating them. This CDR3 has 16 residues. CDR3 residues: CASSYSPGIGTGELFF. In DNA, the CDR3 is TGTGCCAGCAGTTACTCTCCAGGGATTGGGACCGGGGAGCTGTTTTTT.

This clonotype was counted only a few times. This chain connects TRBV29-1 to TRBJ2-1; maybe TRBD2 (5 bases). There are 18 residues in the CDR3. Per germline, CDR1 SQVTM and CDR2 ANQGSEA. V gave up 1 base and J gave up 5 bases, with 24 bases separating them. The CDR3 reads CSVEGSRRSATGDNEQFF. The CDR3 bases are TGCAGCGTTGAAGGATCTCGGAGGTCCGCTACGGGTGACAATGAGCAGTTCTTC.

This clonotype turned up a few times. The chain combines TRBV4-1 with TRBJ2-4; tentative D call: TRBD1 (5 bases). CDR3 size: 15 residues. CDR1 MGHRA and CDR2 YSYEKL come from the germline V gene. V was cut by 0 bases and J by 2 bases, with 8 bases left in between. The CDR3 reads CASSQERGSKNIQYF. The CDR3 region has the DNA TGCGCCAGCAGCCAAGAAAGGGGTTCCAAAAACATTCAGTACTTC.

The table lists this clonotype with a few counts. The rearrangement joins TRBV15 to TRBJ1-5; the D gene is possibly TRBD1 (5 bases). Germline CDR1 LNHNV, CDR2 YYDKDF (reference sequence). This CDR3 is 14 amino acids long. V lost 9 bases, J lost 4 bases, and 16 bases lay in between. The CDR3: CATATGTSNQPQHF. Here the CDR3 DNA reads TGTGCCACGGCAACCGGGACTTCAAATCAGCCCCAGCATTTT. The full variable domain, its missing parts supplied by reference TRBV15 and TRBJ1-5, is DAMVIQNPRYQVTQFGKPVTLSCSQTLNHNVMYWYQQKSSQAPKLLFHYYDKDFNNEADTPDNFQSRRPNTSFCFLDIRSPGLGDTAMYLCATATGTSNQPQHFGDGTRLSIL.

J is TRBJ2-5 and V is TRBV29-1; possibly TRBD2 for D (5 bases). The CDR3 length is 15 residues. Trimming pared 0 bases from V and 4 bases from J, leaving 15 bases between. Per germline, CDR1 SQVTM and CDR2 ANQGSEA. The CDR3 loop reads CSVEDLRRYGETQYF. In nucleotides, the CDR3 is TGCAGCGTTGAAGATCTCAGGAGGTATGGAGAGACCCAGTACTTC.

The genes are TRBV12-3 or TRBV12-4 and TRBJ2-3, with 8 bases identical to TRBD1. CDR3 length: 16 residues. V dropped 1 base and J dropped 5; count of bases not matched to a gene: 8. CDR3: CASSLVRTGQRDTQYF. Here the CDR3 DNA reads TGTGCCAGCAGTTTAGTGAGGACAGGGCAGCGAGATACGCAGTATTTT.

The chain combines TRBV18 with TRBJ2-7; a possible D gene is TRBD1 (6 bases). Germline V gene sequence: CDR1 KGHSH, CDR2 LQKENI. With 4 bases removed from V and 0 bases from J, the gap between germline ends came to 16 bases. The CDR3 is 16 residues long. This CDR3 is CASSRQQGKSSYEQYF. The CDR3 DNA sequence: TGTGCCAGCTCACGCCAACAGGGCAAGAGCTCCTACGAGCAGTACTTC.

The chain combines TRBV3-1 with TRBJ1-2; unclear D gene. V was trimmed by 2 bases and J by 6 bases, leaving 7 bases between them. Per germline, CDR1 LGHDT and CDR2 YNNKEL (reference sequence). The CDR3 spans 12 residues. Here the CDR3 DNA reads TGTGCCAGCAGCCAACACCGGGATGGCTACACCTTC. Amino acid sequence: CASSQHRDGYTF.

This clonotype has ten or more counts. The chain joins TRBV2 to TRBJ2-5, with 10 positions matching TRBD2. The CDR3 loop spans 15 amino acids. Germline V gene lookup returns CDR1 SNHLY and CDR2 FYNNEI. Germline trimming cut 4 bases from V and 5 bases from J; bases unmatched to any gene: 7. The CDR3 spells CASSGQRGGWETQYF. The DNA of the CDR3 is TGTGCCAGCAGTGGCCAGCGGGGGGGCTGGGAGACCCAGTACTTC.

The DNA of the CDR3 is TGTGCCAGCAGCCCCAAGAGATGGAATTCACCCCTCCACTTT. This translates into CASSPKRWNSPLHF. The chain employs TRBV2 and TRBJ1-6; D gene unclear. Trimming shortened V by 6 bases and J by 7 bases, and 13 bases separated the two germline ends. The CDR3 runs 14 residues. Per germline, CDR1 SNHLY and CDR2 FYNNEI.

This clonotype has just a few counts. The chain combines TRBV3-1 with TRBJ2-5; 10 bases line up with TRBD1. This CDR3 contains 16 residues. In germline, CDR1 is LGHDT, CDR2 YNNKEL (reference sequence). V gave up 1 base and J gave up 2 bases; unmatched junction bases: 4. CDR3 bases: TGTGCCAGCAGCCAAGCCCGGACAGGGGGACAAGAGACCCAGTACTTC. It codes for CASSQARTGGQETQYF.

There are a few counts of this clonotype. Because the CDR3's place on the DNA is in doubt, the DNA is left out and the CDR3 is given as listed by TCRdb. The chain is built from TRBV5-1 and TRBJ2-1; the table's TRBD2 call for D was not verified on the DNA. Germline V gene data show CDR1 as SGHRS and CDR2 as YFSETQ. The CDR3 is 16 residues long, ends included. CDR3 in amino acids: CASSSVPAGGVNEQFF.

This clonotype came up a few times. The rearrangement uses TRBV27 and TRBJ2-7; D unclear. The CDR3 spans 14 residues. Trimming removed 6 bases from V and 3 bases from J, with 15 bases in between. CDR1 and CDR2 from the germline V gene are MNHEY and SMNVEV (reference sequence). CDR3 amino acids: CASRRSSPLYEQYF. DNA of the CDR3: TGTGCCAGCAGGCGATCTTCTCCCCTCTACGAGCAGTACTTC.

This clonotype was seen more than once but under ten times. V usage is TRBV12-3 or TRBV12-4 and J usage is TRBJ1-5; maybe TRBD1 (6 bases). Trimming stripped 2 bases from V and 4 bases from J, with 12 bases between. This CDR3 has 15 residues. CDR3 nucleotide sequence: TGTGCCAGCAGTTTACAGGGGTGGGGGAATCAGCCCCAGCATTTT. It is translated as CASSLQGWGNQPQHF.